These T cell receptor beta chains were read from a single sample in a study of OX40 agonist ivuxolimab in advanced cancers. The table came from immunoSEQ multiplex PCR; TCRdb's copy has only in-frame clones and leaves some out. This sample has about 46,000 clones, with just over 85% found just once. The source was CD4+ or CD8+ T cells sorted from blood, collected in a trial of the OX40 agonist ivuxolimab. These receptors all come from an adult with an advanced solid tumor such as melanoma, head and neck, liver or kidney cancer. The CDR3 runs from the conserved cysteine through the conserved F or W. Fields, in order: CDR3 length, V gene, clone size, D gene, J gene, CDR3 DNA, CDR3 protein. D genes are given only for firm matches. Where a row states a size, it is once, few, many or the class of an expanded clone; other rows omit it.

len: 14; v_gene: TRBV19; abundance: -; d_gene: -; j_gene: TRBJ2-7; CDR3nt: TGTGCCAGTAGTATGCAAGTAGCCTCCTACGAGCAGTACTTC; CDR3aa: CASSMQVASYEQYF
len: 14; v_gene: TRBV6-6; abundance: -; d_gene: -; j_gene: TRBJ1-1; CDR3nt: TGTGCCAGCAGTTACGATAACAGAGAGACCGAAGCTTTCTTT; CDR3aa: CASSYDNRETEAFF
len: 13; v_gene: TRBV30; abundance: -; d_gene: -; j_gene: TRBJ2-7; CDR3nt: TGTGCCTGGAGTGGAATGGGGGTCCACGAGCAGTACTTC; CDR3aa: CAWSGMGVHEQYF
len: 13; v_gene: TRBV29-1; abundance: once; d_gene: -; j_gene: TRBJ2-1; CDR3nt: TGCAGCGTTGATGCTAGCGCATACAATGAGCAGTTCTTC; CDR3aa: CSVDASAYNEQFF
len: 15; v_gene: TRBV10-3; abundance: -; d_gene: TRBD1; j_gene: TRBJ1-5; CDR3nt: TGTGCCATCAGTTCGACAGGGGCAAGCAATCAGCCCCAGCATTTT; CDR3aa: CAISSTGASNQPQHF
len: 15; v_gene: TRBV28; abundance: few; d_gene: -; j_gene: TRBJ2-3; CDR3nt: TGTGCCAGCAGTTTCTCGACTGGGCAGACAGATACGCAGTATTTT; CDR3aa: CASSFSTGQTDTQYF
len: 12; v_gene: TRBV9; abundance: -; d_gene: -; j_gene: TRBJ2-1; CDR3nt: TGTGCCAGCACCGGCGTAGACAATGAGCAGTTCTTC; CDR3aa: CASTGVDNEQFF
len: 16; v_gene: TRBV5-1; abundance: -; d_gene: -; j_gene: TRBJ2-3; CDR3nt: TGCGCCAGCAGCTTGTACCCAGGCCCCCCCACAGATACGCAGTATTTT; CDR3aa: CASSLYPGPPTDTQYF
len: 16; v_gene: TRBV19; abundance: -; d_gene: TRBD1; j_gene: TRBJ2-3; CDR3nt: TGTGCCAGTAGTGGAGGGGGACAGGCGATCACAGATACGCAGTATTTT; CDR3aa: CASSGGGQAITDTQYF
len: 15; v_gene: TRBV4-1; abundance: -; d_gene: -; j_gene: TRBJ2-3; CDR3nt: TGCGCCAGCAGCCAAGATCCCGACCTCACAGATACGCAGTATTTT; CDR3aa: CASSQDPDLTDTQYF
len: 13; v_gene: TRBV6-1; abundance: -; d_gene: -; j_gene: TRBJ2-5; CDR3nt: TGTGCCAGCAGTGAAGTTGGGGAGGAGACCCAGTACTTC; CDR3aa: CASSEVGEETQYF
len: 16; v_gene: TRBV5-1; abundance: -; d_gene: TRBD2; j_gene: TRBJ2-1; CDR3nt: TGCGCCAGCAGCTTGGCTCGGCTAGCGGGGCACAATGAGCAGTTCTTC; CDR3aa: CASSLARLAGHNEQFF